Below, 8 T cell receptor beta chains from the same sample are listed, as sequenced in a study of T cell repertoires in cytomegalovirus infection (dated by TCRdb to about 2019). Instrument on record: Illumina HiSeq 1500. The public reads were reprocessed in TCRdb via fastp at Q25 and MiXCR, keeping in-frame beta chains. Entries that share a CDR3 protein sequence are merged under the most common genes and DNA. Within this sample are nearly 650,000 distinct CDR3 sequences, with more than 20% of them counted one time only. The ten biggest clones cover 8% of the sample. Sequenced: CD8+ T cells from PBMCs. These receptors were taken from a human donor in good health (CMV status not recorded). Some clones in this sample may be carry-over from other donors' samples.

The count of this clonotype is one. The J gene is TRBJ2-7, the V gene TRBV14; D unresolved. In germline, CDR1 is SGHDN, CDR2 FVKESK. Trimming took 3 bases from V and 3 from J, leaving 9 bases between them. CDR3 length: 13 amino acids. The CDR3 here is CASSHLQVYEQYF. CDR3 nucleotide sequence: TGTGCCAGCAGCCACCTACAAGTCTACGAGCAGTACTTC.

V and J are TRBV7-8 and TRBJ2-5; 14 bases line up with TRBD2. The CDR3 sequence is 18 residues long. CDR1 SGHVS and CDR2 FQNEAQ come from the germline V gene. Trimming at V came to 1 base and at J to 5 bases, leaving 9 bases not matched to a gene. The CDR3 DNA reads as TGTGCCAGCAGCTTAGACCAGACTAGCGGGGGGGCTATGGAGACCCAGTACTTC. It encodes CASSLDQTSGGAMETQYF.

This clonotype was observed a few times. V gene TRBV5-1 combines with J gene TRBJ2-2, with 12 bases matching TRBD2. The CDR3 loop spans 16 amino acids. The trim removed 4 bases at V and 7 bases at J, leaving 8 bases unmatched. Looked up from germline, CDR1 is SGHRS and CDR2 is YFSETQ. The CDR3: CASSPALGLAGGELFF. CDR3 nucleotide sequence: TGCGCCAGCAGCCCCGCCCTGGGACTAGCGGGCGGGGAGCTGTTTTTT. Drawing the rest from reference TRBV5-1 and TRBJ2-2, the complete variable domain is KAGVTQTPRYLIKTRGQQVTLSCSPISGHRSVSWYQQTPGQGLQFLFEYFSETQRNKGNFPGRFSGRQFSNSRSEMNVSTLELGDSALYLCASSPALGLAGGELFFGEGSRLTVL.

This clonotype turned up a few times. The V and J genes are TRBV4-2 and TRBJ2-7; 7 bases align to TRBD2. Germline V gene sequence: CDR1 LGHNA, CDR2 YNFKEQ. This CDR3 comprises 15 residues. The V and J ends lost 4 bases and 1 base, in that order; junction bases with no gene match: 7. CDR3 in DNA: TGTGCCAGCAGCCCCCCTACGGGGGGTTCCTACGAGCAGTACTTC. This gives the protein CASSPPTGGSYEQYF.

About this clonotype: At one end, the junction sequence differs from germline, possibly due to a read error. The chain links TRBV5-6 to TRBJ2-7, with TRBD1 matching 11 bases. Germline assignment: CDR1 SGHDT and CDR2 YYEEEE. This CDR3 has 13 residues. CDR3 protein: CVSSPGQGGEQYF. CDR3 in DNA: TGTGTCAGCAGCCCGGGACAGGGGGGCGAGCAGTACTTC. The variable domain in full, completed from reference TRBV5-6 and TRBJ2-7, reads DAGVTQSPTHLIKTRGQQVTLRCSPKSGHDTVSWYQQALGQGPQFIFQYYEEEERQRGNFPDRFSGHQFPNYSSELNVNALLLGDSALYLCVSSPGQGGEQYFGPGTRLTVT.

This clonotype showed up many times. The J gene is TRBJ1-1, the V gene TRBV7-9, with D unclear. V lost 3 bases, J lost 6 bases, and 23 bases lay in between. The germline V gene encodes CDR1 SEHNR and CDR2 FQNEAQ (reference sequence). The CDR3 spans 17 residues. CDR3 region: CASSLFDGSSTRAEAFF. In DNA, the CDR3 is TGTGCCAGCAGCTTGTTTGATGGGTCATCAACGAGGGCTGAAGCTTTCTTT. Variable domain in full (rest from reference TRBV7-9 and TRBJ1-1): DTGVSQNPRHKITKRGQNVTFRCDPISEHNRLYWYRQTLGQGPEFLTYFQNEAQLEKSRLLSDRFSAERPKGSFSTLEIQRTEQGDSAMYLCASSLFDGSSTRAEAFFGQGTRLTVV.

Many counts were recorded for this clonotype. Here the CDR3 DNA reads TGTGCCAGCAGTTTCCCTAGCTACAATGAGCAGTTCTTC. It is translated as CASSFPSYNEQFF. V usage is TRBV12-3 or TRBV12-4 and J usage is TRBJ2-1; no clear D gene. Deletions cut 3 bases from V and 3 bases from J, with 6 bases between. The CDR3 totals 13 residues.

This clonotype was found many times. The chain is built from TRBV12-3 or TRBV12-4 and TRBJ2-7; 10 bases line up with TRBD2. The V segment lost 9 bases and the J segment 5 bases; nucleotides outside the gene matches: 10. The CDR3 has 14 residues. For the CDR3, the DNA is TGTGCCAGACAGCGGGGGGGGGCCGCAAACGAGCAGTACGTC. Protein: CARQRGGAANEQYV.